The text below deals with one T cell receptor (beta chain). Its antigen is not known. The germline gene is not matched at one end of the junction; a read error may be the cause. The data originate from a study of blood T cells in healthy people across ages. Findings and caveats of the study: A greater number of naive CD4+ cells and higher diversity distinguished long-lived donors from aged donors.

This CDR3 has 15 amino acids. The germline V gene has CDR1 MNHNS and CDR2 SASEGT. The authors ran a second PCR of 7 to 11 cycles using a sample-barcoded 5' primer and a J-beta primer mix. TCRdb analysed the 5' RACE reads with MiXCR anew, one entry per CDR3 protein. The data contain about 570,000 distinct CDR3 sequences, 27% of them singletons. This receptor was identified in a woman in her 70s in good health. The V and J genes are TRBV6-1 and TRBJ2-1; 7 nucleotides agree with TRBD1. The sample comprised blood. CDR3 amino acids: CTSSEGGWSYNEQFF. The DNA for the CDR3 is TGTACCAGCAGCGAAGGGGGCTGGTCCTACAATGAGCAGTTCTTC.